One sample yielded the 12 T cell receptor beta chains listed below, sequenced in a study of OX40 agonist ivuxolimab in advanced cancers. Only in-frame clones appear in the TCRdb table, and some are missing; sequencing was by immunoSEQ multiplex PCR. This table holds 150,000 to 190,000 clones, 94% found once. Sequenced material: CD4+ or CD8+ T cells sorted from blood, taken in a trial of the OX40 agonist ivuxolimab. The receptors shown here come from an adult with an advanced solid tumor such as melanoma, head and neck, liver or kidney cancer.

The chain uses TRBV11-2 and TRBJ1-6; weak D call: TRBD1 (5 bases). The CDR3 is made up of 12 amino acids. The germline gives CDR1 SGHAT, CDR2 FQNNGV. The germline V and J ends were trimmed by 7 bases and 10 bases, with 11 bases remaining between them. CDR3 sequence reads: CASTPGVSPLHF. CDR3 in DNA: TGTGCCAGCACTCCGGGGGTCTCACCCCTCCACTTT.

The chain joins TRBV6-4 to TRBJ1-6; 7 bases are shared with TRBD1. The V gene end was trimmed by 6 bases and the J gene end by 16 bases; junction bases not matched to a gene: 12. This CDR3 has 13 residues. Germline CDR1 MRHNA, CDR2 SNTAGT. CDR3 loop: CASSANTGAALHF. The CDR3 DNA reads as TGTGCCAGCAGCGCGAATACAGGGGCGGCTCTCCACTTT.

This chain connects TRBV7-2 to TRBJ1-5, with TRBD1 identical over 10 bases. The junction had 12 bases not matched to a gene; V was cut back by 7 bases and J by 0 bases. Germline CDR1 is SGHTA and CDR2 is FQGNSA. The length of the CDR3 is 18 residues. CDR3 region: CASIYLGQGRYSNQPQHF. CDR3 in DNA: TGTGCCAGCATATACCTGGGACAGGGGCGGTATAGCAATCAGCCCCAGCATTTT. The entire variable domain, with the rest obtained from reference TRBV7-2 and TRBJ1-5, is as follows: GAGVSQSPSNKVTEKGKDVELRCDPISGHTALYWYRQSLGQGLEFLIYFQGNSAPDKSGLPSDRFSAERTGGSVSTLTIQRTQQEDSAVYLCASIYLGQGRYSNQPQHFGDGTRLSIL.

This chain uses TRBV18 with TRBJ1-4, with D perhaps matching TRBD1 (5 bases). Germline CDR1 KGHSH, CDR2 LQKENI. Trimming cost V 0 bases and J 8 bases, with 19 bases left between them. The CDR3 runs 17 residues. The CDR3 sequence: CASSPPVPSRGREKLFF. Here the CDR3 DNA reads TGTGCCAGCTCACCACCAGTCCCCTCAAGGGGCCGGGAAAAACTGTTTTTT.

The chain recombines TRBV7-9 with TRBJ2-1; a possible D gene is TRBD1 (6 bases). Germline V CDR1 and CDR2: SEHNR, FQNEAQ (reference sequence). Trimming cost V 5 bases and J 10 bases, with 9 bases left between them. This CDR3 spans 11 amino acids. The CDR3 loop reads CASSRDREQFF. The CDR3 DNA follows: TGTGCCAGCAGCCGCGACAGGGAGCAGTTCTTC.

The chain is built from TRBV7-3 and TRBJ2-1; D is undetermined. The CDR3 spans 16 residues. The germline gives CDR1 SGHTA, CDR2 FQGTGA. V was clipped by 2 bases and J by 1 base, with 12 bases between them. The CDR3 spells CASSLVPSSSYNEQFF. CDR3 bases: TGTGCCAGCAGCTTAGTCCCCTCTAGTTCCTACAATGAGCAGTTCTTC.

The chain joins TRBV4-3 to TRBJ1-3, with D tentatively TRBD1 (5 bases). Germline-derived CDR1 and CDR2 are LGHNA and YSLEER. The CDR3 covers 15 residues. Trimming removed 4 bases from V and 4 bases from J, with 14 bases in between. The CDR3 region has the DNA TGCGCCAGCAGCCCCTTGGCGGGGGTGGGAAACACCATATATTTT. It translates to CASSPLAGVGNTIYF.

The V and J genes are TRBV18 and TRBJ1-4; D uncertain. The CDR3 runs to 15 residues. V was clipped by 1 base and J by 4 bases, with 10 bases between them. Germline V gene data show CDR1 as KGHSH and CDR2 as LQKENI. In DNA, the CDR3 is TGTGCCAGCTCACCACGGGAGGGTTATAATGAAAAACTGTTTTTT. Amino acids: CASSPREGYNEKLFF.

This clone was seen only a few times. The chain is built from TRBV18 and TRBJ1-1; D is perhaps TRBD1 (5 bases). The CDR3 has 14 residues. V shed 4 bases and J shed 1 base, with 10 bases lying between them. Germline CDR1 is KGHSH and CDR2 is LQKENI. The CDR3 here is CASSQWTQNTEAFF. The CDR3 DNA sequence: TGTGCCAGCTCACAATGGACACAGAACACTGAAGCTTTCTTT.

V is TRBV5-4 and J is TRBJ2-2, with D perhaps being TRBD1 or TRBD2 (5 bases each). Trimming left V 0 bases short and J 7 bases short, with 16 bases between. Germline V gene lookup returns CDR1 SGHNT and CDR2 YYREEE (reference sequence). This CDR3 has 16 amino acids. CDR3 region: CASSLGPGPMIGELFF. The CDR3, as DNA: TGTGCCAGCAGCTTGGGACCGGGACCCATGATCGGGGAGCTGTTTTTT. The full variable domain, with the rest looked up from reference TRBV5-4 and TRBJ2-2, is ETGVTQSPTHLIKTRGQQVTLRCSSQSGHNTVSWYQQALGQGPQFIFQYYREEENGRGNFPPRFSGLQFPNYSSELNVNALELDDSALYLCASSLGPGPMIGELFFGEGSRLTVL.

This clone was recorded once. The gene calls are TRBV9 and TRBJ2-1; D gene ambiguous. V shed 4 bases and J shed 3 bases, with 11 bases lying between them. The CDR3 runs 14 residues. Germline V gene data show CDR1 as SGDLS and CDR2 as YYNGEE. The CDR3 is CASSPRADYNEQFF. The CDR3 bases are TGTGCCAGCAGCCCCCGGGCTGACTACAATGAGCAGTTCTTC.

The CDR3 DNA follows: TGTGCCAGCAGCGTAGGAGTGTCGACTAATGAAAAACTGTTTTTT. Translating it yields CASSVGVSTNEKLFF. The chain uses TRBV9 and TRBJ1-4; D unclear. V was cut by 0 bases and J by 2 bases, with 8 bases left in between. This CDR3 region has 15 residues. Germline V gene sequence: CDR1 SGDLS, CDR2 YYNGEE.